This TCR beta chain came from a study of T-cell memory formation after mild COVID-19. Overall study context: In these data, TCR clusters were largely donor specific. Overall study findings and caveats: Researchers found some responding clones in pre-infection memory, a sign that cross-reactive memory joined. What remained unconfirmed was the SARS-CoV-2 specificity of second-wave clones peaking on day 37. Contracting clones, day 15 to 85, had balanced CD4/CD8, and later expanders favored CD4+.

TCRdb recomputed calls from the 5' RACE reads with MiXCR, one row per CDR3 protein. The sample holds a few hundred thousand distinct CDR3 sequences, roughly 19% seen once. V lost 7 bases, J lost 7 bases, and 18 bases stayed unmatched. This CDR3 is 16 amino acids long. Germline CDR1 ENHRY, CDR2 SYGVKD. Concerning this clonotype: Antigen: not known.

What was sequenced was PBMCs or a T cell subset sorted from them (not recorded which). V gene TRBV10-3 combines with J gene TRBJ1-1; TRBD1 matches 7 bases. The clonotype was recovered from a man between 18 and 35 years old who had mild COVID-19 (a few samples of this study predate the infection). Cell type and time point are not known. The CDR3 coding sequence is TGTGCCATCAAACCAGACACCGCAGGGGGAAGGCGTGAAGCTTTCTTT. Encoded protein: CAIKPDTAGGRREAFF.